This T cell receptor (beta chain) was documented in a study of T cell changes during pregnancy in multiple sclerosis. Trimming stripped 6 bases from V and 5 bases from J, with 13 bases between. The germline V gene has CDR1 LNHDA and CDR2 SQIVND (reference sequence). The CDR3 is made up of 13 amino acids. TCRdb's table, derived via immunoSEQ multiplex PCR, lists solely in-frame clones and lacks some. The repertoire has roughly 22,000 clones, just over 90% of them found once; the top ten carry under 0.7%. Sequences were derived from CD4+ T cells from peripheral blood mononuclear cells, sampled after pregnancy. This clonotype was sampled from a female donor in good health, enrolled as a control in a pregnancy study. This chain uses TRBV19 with TRBJ2-5, with TRBD1 as a possible D gene (6 bases). CDR3 protein: CASRGAPGETQYF. Written as DNA, the CDR3 is TGTGCCAGTAGGGGGGCCCCAGGGGAGACCCAGTACTTC.